Reported below is one T cell receptor (beta chain). Researchers ran the PCR with 60 Vbeta and 13 Jbeta primers. The repertoire was sequenced with immunoSEQ multiplex PCR; TCRdb's copy has only in-frame clones and lacks some. This sample lists 200,000 to 250,000 clones; its ten largest clones have 0.9% to 1.4%. This entry belongs to a study of cytomegalovirus exposure and HLA in healthy donors. The germline V gene has CDR1 MGHDK and CDR2 SYGVNS. This CDR3 comprises 13 residues. V lost 4 bases and J lost 8, with 12 bases in between. The rearrangement links TRBV25-1 to TRBJ2-1, with D possibly being TRBD2 (6 bases). Material for sequencing was PBMCs. The TCR sequence derives from a girl aged 2 to 10 in good health and CMV-seropositive. CDR3 coding DNA: TGTGCCAGCAGTGGATCCGGGGACTATGAGCAGTTCTTC. This codes for CASSGSGDYEQFF.